The 18 T cell receptor beta chains presented below share a single source sample, sequenced in a study of blood T cell repertoires in COVID-19. Clones were read by immunoSEQ multiplex PCR, and TCRdb kept only the in-frame ones, dropping some. The table includes approximately 270,000 clones, nearly 90% detected once. Sequencing was performed on peripheral blood. The source of these receptors is a man between 18 and 29 years old with active or convalescent COVID-19.

This rearrangement joins TRBV3-1 (or the pseudogene TRBV3-2) to TRBJ1-4; no clear D gene. Trimming took off 4 bases at V and 7 bases at J, with 16 bases between the two ends. CDR3 size: 15 residues. The germline gives CDR1 LGHDT, CDR2 YNNKEL (reference sequence). CDR3 DNA: TGTGCCAGCAGCCCCTTCCCTACCAGGCCTGAAAAACTGTTTTTT. Protein product: CASSPFPTRPEKLFF.

The chain carries TRBV12-5 and TRBJ2-5, with 7 bases fitting TRBD2. The V segment lost 5 bases and the J segment 4 bases; nucleotides outside the gene matches: 10. There are 15 residues in the CDR3. Germline values: CDR1 LGHNT, CDR2 FRNRAP. The CDR3 coding sequence is TGTGCTAGTGGTGCCCCGGGGGGTCGGGGAGAGACCCAGTACTTC. Protein: CASGAPGGRGETQYF.

The V gene is TRBV7-9, the J gene TRBJ1-2, with D hard to call. CDR3 size: 14 residues. The V gene's germline CDR1 is SEHNR and CDR2 FQNEAQ (reference sequence). The V gene lost 4 bases and the J gene lost 7 bases, with 16 bases spanning the gap. DNA for the CDR3: TGTGCCAGCAGCTCCGCGGGCTTTGCGGCTGGCTACACCTTC. This codes for CASSSAGFAAGYTF.

This clone occurred a few times. V and J are TRBV6-4 and TRBJ2-3; 7 positions agree with TRBD2. CDR3 size: 15 residues. V lost 3 bases to trimming and J lost 0 bases; unmatched junction nucleotides: 3. Germline CDR1 reads MRHNA; CDR2 reads SNTAGT. CDR3 region: CASSEGSGSTDTQYF. For the CDR3, the DNA is TGTGCCAGCAGTGAAGGTAGCGGGAGCACAGATACGCAGTATTTT.

The gene calls are TRBV7-2 and TRBJ2-7, with TRBD2 matching over 9 bases. Losses at the gene ends were 2 bases for V and 5 bases for J; bases not matched to a gene: 7. Germline loops: CDR1 SGHTA, CDR2 FQGNSA. This CDR3 spans 15 amino acids. CDR3 amino acids: CASSLMEAGGHEQYF. Here the CDR3 DNA reads TGTGCCAGCAGCTTAATGGAAGCGGGAGGACACGAGCAGTACTTC.

The chain links TRBV11-3 to TRBJ1-1; 7 positions match TRBD1. Germline V gene data show CDR1 as SGHNT and CDR2 as YENEEA. This CDR3 has 16 amino acids. Unmatched junction bases numbered 13, after V lost 5 bases and J lost 4 bases. The DNA of the CDR3 is TGTGCCAGCAGCCCGCCCCTAGACAGGGTGGGCACTGAAGCTTTCTTT. Amino acid sequence: CASSPPLDRVGTEAFF. Looking up the rest from reference TRBV11-3 and TRBJ1-1 gives the full variable domain: EAGVVQSPRYKIIEKKQPVAFWCNPISGHNTLYWYLQNLGQGPELLIRYENEEAVDDSQLPKDRFSAERLKGVDSTLKIQPAELGDSAVYLCASSPPLDRVGTEAFFGQGTRLTVV.

The V and J genes are TRBV3-1 (or the pseudogene TRBV3-2) and TRBJ1-2, with TRBD1 as a possible D gene (6 bases). The germline CDR1 and CDR2 sequences are LGHDT and YNNKEL (reference sequence). Trimming took off 2 bases at V and 7 bases at J, with 14 bases between the two ends. CDR3 size: 14 residues. The CDR3 sequence: CASSQRLRGTGYTF. CDR3 DNA sequence: TGTGCCAGCAGCCAACGTCTTAGGGGGACTGGCTACACCTTC.

The genes are TRBV29-1 and TRBJ2-5; unclear D gene. CDR3 size: 13 residues. V shed 6 bases and J shed 5 bases, with 16 bases lying between them. Germline CDR1 and CDR2: SQVTM and ANQGSEA. CDR3 region: CSVATTSSETQYF. The CDR3 DNA reads TGCAGCGTAGCCACTACCTCCTCGGAGACCCAGTACTTC.

The gene calls are TRBV12-5 and TRBJ2-2; TRBD2 agrees at 8 bases. Trimming removed 0 bases from V and 4 bases from J; junction bases left unmatched: 10. The CDR3 covers 18 residues. Germline CDR1 is LGHNT and CDR2 is FRNRAP. CDR3 sequence: CASGLVVAGHSITGELFF. CDR3 in DNA: TGTGCTAGTGGTTTGGTGGTAGCGGGACACAGCATCACCGGGGAGCTGTTTTTT.

The chain couples TRBV13 to TRBJ2-5; D unresolved. Germline V gene sequence: CDR1 PRHDT, CDR2 FYEKMQ (reference sequence). The V end was cut by 6 bases, the J end by 5 bases, with 16 bases between. The CDR3 is 14 residues long. CDR3 sequence: CASSFNREVETQYF. Written as DNA, the CDR3 is TGTGCCAGCAGTTTCAACCGTGAGGTGGAGACCCAGTACTTC.

The gene calls are TRBV2 and TRBJ2-7, with D unresolved. CDR3 size: 13 residues. Trimming took off 7 bases at V and 3 bases at J, with 13 bases between the two ends. Germline lookup yields CDR1 SNHLY and CDR2 FYNNEI. The CDR3 loop is CASNWYRNYEQYF. As DNA, the CDR3 is TGTGCCAGCAATTGGTACAGAAACTACGAGCAGTACTTC.

This sequence joins TRBV4-2 and TRBJ2-1; TRBD2 matches 14 bases. V shed 0 bases and J 10 bases; nucleotides not matched to a gene: 8. Germline values: CDR1 LGHNA, CDR2 YNFKEQ. This CDR3 is 17 amino acids long. This CDR3 reads CASSQEKGTSGRNEQFF. For the CDR3, the DNA is TGTGCCAGCAGCCAAGAAAAGGGGACTAGCGGGAGAAACGAGCAGTTCTTC.

The chain uses TRBV7-2 and TRBJ1-5; D unresolved. Trimming removed 2 bases from V and 5 bases from J, with 10 bases in between. Germline V gene sequence: CDR1 SGHTA, CDR2 FQGNSA. The CDR3 runs to 14 residues. CDR3 sequence reads: CASSLTTRDQPQHF. The CDR3 region has the DNA TGTGCCAGCAGCTTAACAACGAGGGATCAGCCCCAGCATTTT.

V gene TRBV6-5 combines with J gene TRBJ1-1; 8 bases are shared with TRBD1. J was trimmed by 11 bases and V by 5 bases; bases with no gene match: 10. Germline lookup yields CDR1 MNHEY and CDR2 SVGAGI. This CDR3 region has 13 residues. The CDR3 reads CASSTGGLSVAFF. CDR3 in DNA: TGTGCCAGCAGTACAGGGGGGTTATCAGTCGCTTTCTTT.

This chain joins TRBV28 and TRBJ1-2; possibly TRBD1 for D (6 bases). This CDR3 has 17 residues. Trimming took 2 bases from V and 4 from J, leaving 20 bases between them. The V gene's germline CDR1 is MDHEN and CDR2 SYDVKM. CDR3 amino acids: CASSLTGGPAPLYGYTF. Here the CDR3 DNA reads TGTGCCAGCAGTTTAACTGGGGGCCCGGCACCTCTCTATGGCTACACCTTC.

The chain uses TRBV28 and TRBJ1-5, with D hard to call. This CDR3 has 12 residues. The germline V gene encodes CDR1 MDHEN and CDR2 SYDVKM. V lost 3 bases and J 5 bases, leaving 5 bases between the germline ends. DNA for the CDR3: TGTGCCAGCAGTTTGGCAGATCAGCCCCAGCATTTT. Translated, it gives CASSLADQPQHF.

The V call is TRBV14, the J call TRBJ2-1, with TRBD1 matching over 7 bases. The CDR3 sequence is 18 residues long. CDR1 is SGHDN and CDR2 is FVKESK in the germline V gene. V shed 0 bases and J 6 bases; nucleotides not matched to a gene: 14. CDR3 sequence reads: CASSQELGPGGVLNEQFF. The CDR3 nucleotides read TGTGCCAGCAGCCAAGAGTTGGGGCCAGGGGGTGTCCTCAATGAGCAGTTCTTC. Full variable domain (rest looked up from reference TRBV14 and TRBJ2-1): EAGVTQFPSHSVIEKGQTVTLRCDPISGHDNLYWYRRVMGKEIKFLLHFVKESKQDESGMPNNRFLAERTGGTYSTLKVQPAELEDSGVYFCASSQELGPGGVLNEQFFGPGTRLTVL.

This chain joins TRBV7-2 and TRBJ2-7; TRBD2 is a possible D gene (7 bases). This CDR3 spans 16 amino acids. From germline, CDR1 is SGHTA and CDR2 FQGNSA. V lost 5 bases and J lost 6, with 23 bases in between. Here the CDR3 reads CASSPSAGAFGFEQYF. In nucleotides, the CDR3 is TGTGCCAGCAGCCCTAGTGCGGGGGCTTTTGGATTCGAGCAGTACTTC.